The 24 T cell receptor beta chains presented below share a single source sample, sequenced in a study of CD8+ T cells in alopecia areata. Extracted from the samples, RNA was reverse transcribed into cDNA to serve as the sequencing template. This table comes from immunoSEQ multiplex PCR, and its TCRdb copy is limited to in-frame clones, with some not included. The sample yields 120,000 to 150,000 clones, roughly 58% seen once. The material sequenced was CD8+ T cells sorted from blood. The receptors were sampled from a human donor in good health.

V and J are TRBV6-6 and TRBJ2-5, with D perhaps matching TRBD1 (6 bases). There are 15 residues in the CDR3. Trimming removed 2 bases from V and 1 base from J, with 11 bases in between. Germline CDR1 and CDR2: MNHNY and SVGAGI (reference sequence). This chain's CDR3 is CASSYPGQPQETQYF. The CDR3 DNA is TGTGCCAGCAGTTACCCGGGACAACCCCAAGAGACCCAGTACTTC.

This clone showed up just a few times. The gene calls are TRBV29-1 and TRBJ1-2; tentative D call: TRBD1 (6 bases). Germline V gene lookup returns CDR1 SQVTM and CDR2 ANQGSEA. The CDR3 has 12 amino acids. V was clipped by 3 bases and J by 4 bases, with 9 bases between them. The CDR3 DNA sequence: TGCAGCGTTGACGGGGGCGTCTATGGCTACACCTTC. Translating it yields CSVDGGVYGYTF.

The chain uses TRBV6-5 and TRBJ1-2, with TRBD1 identical over 8 bases. J was trimmed by 2 bases and V by 0 bases; bases with no gene match: 2. CDR3 length: 15 residues. The germline CDR1 and CDR2 sequences are MNHEY and SVGAGI. This chain's CDR3 is CASSYSDRENYGYTF. Written as DNA, the CDR3 is TGTGCCAGCAGTTACTCGGACAGGGAGAACTATGGCTACACCTTC.

The J gene is TRBJ2-7, the V gene TRBV28; D unclear. Germline V gene data show CDR1 as MDHEN and CDR2 as SYDVKM. Trimming removed 4 bases at V and 2 bases at J, with 12 bases between. The CDR3 totals 14 residues. CDR3 in DNA: TGTGCCAGCAGTTGGATAGGCGTAGCCTACGAGCAGTACTTC. Its translation is CASSWIGVAYEQYF.

The V gene is TRBV4-2, the J gene TRBJ1-2, with D tentatively TRBD1 (5 bases). Germline lookup yields CDR1 LGHNA and CDR2 YNFKEQ. This CDR3 is 13 amino acids long. V lost 0 bases, J lost 8 bases, and 10 bases lay in between. DNA of the CDR3: TGTGCCAGCAGCCAAGAGGGGGACCCAGGCTACACCTTC. Its protein is CASSQEGDPGYTF.

The genes are TRBV6-6 and TRBJ2-5, with 9 bases aligning to TRBD1. The J segment lost 2 bases and the V segment lost 4 bases, leaving 2 bases of the junction unmatched. This CDR3 is 14 amino acids long. Germline assignment: CDR1 MNHNY and CDR2 SVGAGI (reference sequence). The CDR3, as DNA: TGTGCCAGCAGTTCACAGGGGGCACAAGAGACCCAGTACTTC. Amino acids: CASSSQGAQETQYF.

The chain links TRBV5-1 to TRBJ2-1; 9 positions agree with TRBD1. Germline CDR1 SGHRS, CDR2 YFSETQ. CDR3 length: 15 amino acids. V was clipped by 7 bases and J by 7 bases; unmatched bases: 12. CDR3 in amino acids: CASLGPGQGLNEQFF. CDR3 DNA sequence: TGCGCCAGCCTAGGCCCCGGACAGGGGCTTAATGAGCAGTTCTTC.

The V gene is TRBV27, the J gene TRBJ2-3; 10 nucleotides agree with TRBD2. Germline trimming cut 7 bases from V and 6 bases from J; bases unmatched to any gene: 10. Per the germline V gene, CDR1 is MNHEY and CDR2 is SMNVEV (reference sequence). The CDR3 consists of 15 residues. This CDR3 reads CASTPGTSADDTQYF. Written as DNA, the CDR3 is TGTGCCAGCACCCCGGGGACTAGCGCTGACGATACGCAGTATTTT.

The chain combines TRBV7-8 with TRBJ2-3; 7 bases are a match to TRBD2. Trimming at V came to 1 base and at J to 1 base, leaving 5 bases not matched to a gene. This CDR3 is 16 amino acids long. CDR1 is SGHVS and CDR2 is FQNEAQ in the germline V gene. CDR3 in DNA: TGTGCCAGCAGCTTAGGTGTAGCGGGCGGCACAGATACGCAGTATTTT. This encodes CASSLGVAGGTDTQYF.

The genes are TRBV15 and TRBJ2-7, with 7 bases fitting TRBD2. This CDR3 spans 16 amino acids. The trim removed 0 bases at V and 3 bases at J, leaving 8 bases unmatched. Germline V gives CDR1 LNHNV, CDR2 YYDKDF (reference sequence). CDR3 region: CATSRDKRDAYYEQYF. The DNA for the CDR3 is TGTGCCACCAGCAGAGATAAGCGGGACGCGTACTACGAGCAGTACTTC.

The chain uses TRBV5-1 and TRBJ2-7, with 10 bases identical to TRBD1. The junction had 8 bases not matched to a gene; V was cut back by 6 bases and J by 5 bases. The CDR3 is made up of 14 amino acids. Germline V lookup: CDR1 SGHRS, CDR2 YFSETQ. The CDR3 coding sequence is TGCGCCAGCAACCTCCGACAGGGGGCCAACGAGCAGTACTTC. This encodes CASNLRQGANEQYF. The full variable domain, completed using reference TRBV5-1 and TRBJ2-7, is KAGVTQTPRYLIKTRGQQVTLSCSPISGHRSVSWYQQTPGQGLQFLFEYFSETQRNKGNFPGRFSGRQFSNSRSEMNVSTLELGDSALYLCASNLRQGANEQYFGPGTRLTVT.

This chain uses TRBV19 with TRBJ2-7; 12 nucleotides line up with TRBD2. The junction had 5 bases not matched to a gene; V was cut back by 0 bases and J by 5 bases. The CDR3 spans 16 residues. Germline lookup yields CDR1 LNHDA and CDR2 SQIVND (reference sequence). This chain's CDR3 is CASSIEETSGSDEQYF. The CDR3 DNA reads as TGTGCCAGTAGTATAGAAGAGACTAGCGGGAGTGACGAGCAGTACTTC.

This clone was counted between two and nine times. J is TRBJ2-7 and V is TRBV30, with D maybe TRBD1 (6 bases). Germline CDR1 GTSNPN, CDR2 SVGIG (reference sequence). The V gene lost 5 bases and the J gene lost 2 bases, with 19 bases spanning the gap. This CDR3 contains 15 residues. The DNA of the CDR3 is TGTGCCTGGGGAAGGACAGATAGGTTACCCTACGAGCAGTACTTC. This encodes CAWGRTDRLPYEQYF.

The chain joins TRBV7-9 to TRBJ1-2, with a possible D match to TRBD1 (5 bases). Looked up from germline, CDR1 is SEHNR and CDR2 is FQNEAQ (reference sequence). Trimming pared 7 bases from V and 3 bases from J, leaving 9 bases between. There are 12 residues in the CDR3. Here the CDR3 DNA reads TGTGCCAGCACCACGACAGACTATGGCTACACCTTC. Its protein is CASTTTDYGYTF.

The chain links TRBV28 to TRBJ1-4; a weak D match, TRBD1 (5 bases). The V and J ends lost 7 bases and 0 bases respectively, with 15 bases between them. Germline CDR1 is MDHEN and CDR2 is SYDVKM. The CDR3 extends over 16 amino acids. The CDR3 sequence is CASIGTNKTTNEKLFF. The CDR3 DNA reads as TGTGCCAGCATCGGGACTAACAAGACAACTAATGAAAAACTGTTTTTT.

This clone has only a few counts. CDR3 sequence: CASSLKGLDKNIQYF. CDR3 bases: TGCGCCAGCAGCTTGAAGGGTTTGGACAAAAACATTCAGTACTTC. The chain employs TRBV5-1 and TRBJ2-4, with no clear D. The germline V gene encodes CDR1 SGHRS and CDR2 YFSETQ. The CDR3 runs 15 residues. V gave up 1 base and J gave up 3 bases, with 11 bases separating them.

Note on this clone: The junction differs from germline at one of its ends, possibly a read error. The same CDR3 is also encoded by other DNA sequences in this sample. The chain combines TRBV30 with TRBJ1-1, with TRBD1 matching over 8 bases. The CDR3 runs to 15 residues. The germline V gene has CDR1 GTSNPN and CDR2 SVGIG (reference sequence). The CDR3 reads CAWSGPTGGDTEAFF. The CDR3, as DNA: TGTGCCTGGAGTGGACCCACAGGGGGGGACACTGAAGCGTTCTTT.

The gene calls are TRBV2 and TRBJ1-2; D gene uncertain. V gave up 1 base and J gave up 0 bases, with 9 bases separating them. The CDR3 length is 15 residues. Germline V CDR1 and CDR2: SNHLY, FYNNEI. CDR3 region: CASSEVAAANYGYTF. CDR3 bases: TGTGCCAGCAGTGAAGTGGCAGCAGCTAACTATGGCTACACCTTC. The full variable domain, in which reference TRBV2 and TRBJ1-2 provide the parts outside the CDR3, is EPEVTQTPSHQVTQMGQEVILRCVPISNHLYFYWYRQILGQKVEFLVSFYNNEISEKSEIFDDQFSVERPDGSNFTLKIRSTKLEDSAMYFCASSEVAAANYGYTFGSGTRLTVV.

The V call is TRBV6-6, the J call TRBJ2-7; 15 bases fit TRBD2. After removal of 6 bases from V and 4 bases from J, the junction contained 7 bases not matched to a gene. The CDR3 is 16 residues long. Germline V CDR1 and CDR2: MNHNY, SVGAGI (reference sequence). Here the CDR3 DNA reads TGTGCCAGCAGGGGAACCGGGACTAGCGGGAGGTACGAGCAGTACTTC. Its protein is CASRGTGTSGRYEQYF.

This chain links TRBV6-4 with TRBJ2-5; the D is unclear. Looked up from germline, CDR1 is MRHNA and CDR2 is SNTAGT. Trimming took off 6 bases at V and 5 bases at J, with 13 bases between the two ends. The CDR3 length is 13 residues. CDR3 nucleotide sequence: TGTGCCAGCAGGTCCGGGCCTGGGGAGACCCAGTACTTC. Translated, it gives CASRSGPGETQYF.

The chain carries TRBV29-1 and TRBJ2-3, with TRBD1 matching 8 bases. J was trimmed by 3 bases and V by 5 bases; bases with no gene match: 22. Per the germline V gene, CDR1 is SQVTM and CDR2 is ANQGSEA. This CDR3 is 19 amino acids long. The CDR3 DNA reads TGCAGCGTTCCCTGGGGCGAGGGGCACAGGGGGAAGGAGACAGATACGCAGTATTTT. This gives the protein CSVPWGEGHRGKETDTQYF.

The chain uses TRBV6-1 and TRBJ2-1; no clear D. The germline V gene encodes CDR1 MNHNS and CDR2 SASEGT. The CDR3 spans 14 residues. Trimming removed 3 bases at V and 6 bases at J, with 12 bases between. The CDR3 sequence is CASSDQLPGNEQFF. In DNA, the CDR3 is TGTGCCAGCAGTGATCAACTACCTGGCAATGAGCAGTTCTTC.

V gene TRBV9 combines with J gene TRBJ2-7; D uncertain. The CDR3 covers 13 residues. Germline V gene lookup returns CDR1 SGDLS and CDR2 YYNGEE. Trimming stripped 3 bases from V and 7 bases from J, with 14 bases between. CDR3 DNA: TGTGCCAGCAGCGCCCCGAGGAGTAGGGAGCAGTACTTC. Encoded protein: CASSAPRSREQYF.

CDR3 sequence reads: CASSQRGPEAFF. The DNA of the CDR3 is TGCGCCAGCAGCCAGAGGGGCCCTGAAGCTTTCTTT. The chain combines TRBV4-1 with TRBJ1-1; D possibly corresponds to TRBD1 (5 bases). Per the germline V gene, CDR1 is MGHRA and CDR2 is YSYEKL. Trimming removed 3 bases from V and 6 bases from J, with 8 bases in between. The CDR3 runs to 12 residues.